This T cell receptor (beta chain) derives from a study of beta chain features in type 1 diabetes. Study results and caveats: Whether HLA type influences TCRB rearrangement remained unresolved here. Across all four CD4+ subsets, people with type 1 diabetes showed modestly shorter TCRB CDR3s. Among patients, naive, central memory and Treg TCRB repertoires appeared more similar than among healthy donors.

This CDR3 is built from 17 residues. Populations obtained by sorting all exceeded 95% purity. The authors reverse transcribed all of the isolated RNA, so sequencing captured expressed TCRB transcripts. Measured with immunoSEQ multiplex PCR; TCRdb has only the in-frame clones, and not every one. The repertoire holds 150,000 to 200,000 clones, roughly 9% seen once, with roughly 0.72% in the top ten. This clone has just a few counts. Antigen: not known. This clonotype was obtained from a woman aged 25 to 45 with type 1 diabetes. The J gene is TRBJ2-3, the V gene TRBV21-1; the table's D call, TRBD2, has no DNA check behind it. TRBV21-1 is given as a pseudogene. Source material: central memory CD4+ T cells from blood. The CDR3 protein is CASSKELGDCSTDTQYF. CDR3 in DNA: TGTGCCAGCAGCAAAGAATTGGGGGACTGTAGCACAGATACGCAGTATTTT.